These 10 T cell receptor beta chains share one sample of origin, sequenced in a study of cytomegalovirus exposure and HLA in healthy donors. PCR was performed using 60 Vbeta and 13 Jbeta primers. Sequenced by immunoSEQ multiplex PCR; TCRdb stores in-frame clones only, minus some. This sample carries under 250,000 clones, approximately 79% of them seen once, and the ten largest clones take 4.4%. Source material: PBMCs. All receptors derive from a woman aged 25 to 45 in good health and CMV-seropositive.

The chain couples TRBV6-1 to TRBJ1-3; 7 bases match TRBD1. V trimming: 6 bases; J trimming: 0 bases; junction bases outside the gene matches: 5. The CDR3 length is 15 residues. Looked up from germline, CDR1 is MNHNS and CDR2 is SASEGT. For the CDR3, the DNA is TGTGCCAGCAGCTACGGGACAGCCTCTGGAAACACCATATATTTT. Protein: CASSYGTASGNTIYF.

The J gene is TRBJ2-5, the V gene TRBV20-1; no clear D. Trimming took off 1 base at V and 4 bases at J, with 4 bases between the two ends. The V gene's germline CDR1 is DFQATT and CDR2 SNEGSKA (reference sequence). This CDR3 has 11 amino acids. CDR3: CSARVLETQYF. DNA for the CDR3: TGCAGTGCTAGAGTTCTAGAGACCCAGTACTTC.

The chain links TRBV19 to TRBJ1-3; D unclear. The CDR3 runs to 13 residues. The V gene's germline CDR1 is LNHDA and CDR2 SQIVND (reference sequence). Trimming took 4 bases from V and 4 from J, leaving 8 bases between them. The CDR3 loop is CASSRGSGNTIYF. The CDR3 bases are TGTGCCAGTAGTAGAGGCTCCGGAAACACCATATATTTT.

The chain links TRBV7-2 to TRBJ2-1; a weak D match, TRBD2 (5 bases). This CDR3 spans 15 amino acids. The V and J ends lost 3 bases and 0 bases respectively, with 9 bases between them. Germline assignment: CDR1 SGHTA and CDR2 FQGNSA. The CDR3 sequence is CASSLEVSSYNEQFF. CDR3 nucleotides: TGTGCCAGCAGCTTGGAGGTGAGCTCCTACAATGAGCAGTTCTTC.

The rearrangement joins TRBV11-2 to TRBJ2-5; 8 nucleotides line up with TRBD2. The CDR3 is made up of 13 amino acids. CDR1 and CDR2 (germline): SGHAT, FQNNGV. V shed 2 bases, J shed 5 bases, and the junction held 1 base outside the gene matches. CDR3 region: CASSLQRGETQYF. CDR3 nucleotides: TGTGCCAGCAGCTTACAGCGGGGGGAGACCCAGTACTTC.

This chain joins TRBV11-2 and TRBJ2-7; the D is unclear. V lost 5 bases and J lost 3, with 8 bases in between. Germline V CDR1 and CDR2: SGHAT, FQNNGV. There are 12 residues in the CDR3. The CDR3 DNA is TGTGCCAGCAGCCCTACCAACTACGAGCAGTACTTC. Amino acids: CASSPTNYEQYF.

This sequence joins TRBV25-1 and TRBJ2-3, with 8 bases aligning to TRBD2. The CDR3 is made up of 14 amino acids. Germline V gives CDR1 MGHDK, CDR2 SYGVNS. J was trimmed by 6 bases and V by 4 bases; bases with no gene match: 6. CDR3 amino acids: CASSGGLGGDTQYF. The CDR3, as DNA: TGTGCCAGCAGTGGGGGACTAGGAGGCGATACGCAGTATTTT.

V usage is TRBV2 and J usage is TRBJ2-1; 9 positions agree with TRBD1. The CDR3 has 14 amino acids. Germline trimming cut 8 bases from V and 5 bases from J; bases unmatched to any gene: 7. Germline V gives CDR1 SNHLY, CDR2 FYNNEI. The CDR3 sequence: CASDRGQGNNEQFF. The CDR3 DNA sequence: TGTGCCAGCGACCGCGGACAGGGGAACAATGAGCAGTTCTTC. Full variable domain (remainder filled in from reference TRBV2 and TRBJ2-1): EPEVTQTPSHQVTQMGQEVILRCVPISNHLYFYWYRQILGQKVEFLVSFYNNEISEKSEIFDDQFSVERPDGSNFTLKIRSTKLEDSAMYFCASDRGQGNNEQFFGPGTRLTVL.

CDR3 sequence: CASSFTGALGEKLFF. DNA for the CDR3: TGTGCCAGCAGCTTTACAGGGGCGTTGGGTGAAAAACTGTTTTTT. This chain joins TRBV7-6 and TRBJ1-4; 7 bases are a match to TRBD1. J gave up 7 bases and V 3 bases, and 8 bases lay outside the gene matches. CDR3 length equals 15 residues. CDR1 SGHVS and CDR2 FNYEAQ come from the germline V gene.

This chain joins TRBV6-5 and TRBJ2-7; 7 bases agree with TRBD2. CDR3 length: 15 residues. The germline CDR1 and CDR2 sequences are MNHEY and SVGAGI. V trimming: 2 bases; J trimming: 3 bases; junction bases outside the gene matches: 7. The CDR3 sequence: CASSYGDGGSYEQYF. The CDR3 region has the DNA TGTGCCAGCAGTTACGGGGATGGCGGGAGCTACGAGCAGTACTTC.